Each of the 6 T cell receptor beta chains below was sequenced from the same sample in a study of CD8 T cells in ankylosing spondylitis. These receptors are not linked to any known antigen. One entry per CDR3 protein, called by TCRdb with MiXCR from the 5' RACE reads. The sample includes about 840,000 distinct CDR3 sequences, approximately 10% of them seen just once. Study findings and constraints: For ankylosing spondylitis blood, a TCR beta motif of fewer than 10 highly homologous variants appeared characteristic.

Sequenced input: blood, either unsorted or a sorted T cell fraction (not recorded which). The receptor source for this set is a male donor with ankylosing spondylitis.

This clonotype was seen ten or more times. The CDR3 here is CASSSRSTYEQYF. The CDR3, as DNA: TGTGCCAGCAGTTCTAGATCGACCTACGAGCAGTACTTC. The rearrangement joins TRBV12-3 or TRBV12-4 to TRBJ2-7; D gene ambiguous. V gave up 4 bases and J gave up 2 bases, with 9 bases separating them. CDR3 size: 13 residues.

This clonotype has ten or more counts. The rearrangement joins TRBV4-3 to TRBJ2-3, with D possibly TRBD1 on 6 matching bases. Between the trimmed V and J ends, which lost 0 bases and 2 bases, there was a span of 15 bases. The CDR3 loop spans 17 amino acids. CDR1 is LGHNA, CDR2 YSLEER, per germline. The CDR3: CASSQDPTGIATDTQYF. DNA of the CDR3: TGCGCCAGCAGCCAAGATCCTACAGGGATTGCCACAGATACGCAGTATTTT.

This clonotype was detected a few times. The gene calls are TRBV28 and TRBJ2-7, with 10 nucleotides matching TRBD1. This CDR3 region has 15 residues. Germline CDR1 MDHEN, CDR2 SYDVKM. With 8 bases clipped from V and 6 bases from J, the junction kept 13 bases outside the gene matches. CDR3 in amino acids: CASESGGTGAGEQYF. CDR3 nucleotide sequence: TGTGCCAGCGAAAGCGGCGGGACAGGGGCTGGCGAGCAGTACTTC. The variable domain in full, completed from reference TRBV28 and TRBJ2-7, reads DVKVTQSSRYLVKRTGEKVFLECVQDMDHENMFWYRQDPGLGLRLIYFSYDVKMKEKGDIPEGYSVSREKKERFSLILESASTNQTSMYLCASESGGTGAGEQYFGPGTRLTVT.

The chain uses TRBV7-2 and TRBJ2-3; a possible D gene is TRBD2 (5 bases). The germline V gene encodes CDR1 SGHTA and CDR2 FQGNSA. V lost 3 bases, J lost 0 bases, and 13 bases lay in between. The CDR3 runs to 16 residues. Here the CDR3 DNA reads TGTGCCAGCAGCTTCCAGACTACCCCTAGCACAGATACGCAGTATTTT. Protein: CASSFQTTPSTDTQYF. Variable domain in full (rest from reference TRBV7-2 and TRBJ2-3): GAGVSQSPSNKVTEKGKDVELRCDPISGHTALYWYRQSLGQGLEFLIYFQGNSAPDKSGLPSDRFSAERTGGSVSTLTIQRTQQEDSAVYLCASSFQTTPSTDTQYFGPGTRLTVL.

The chain carries TRBV7-2 and TRBJ1-1; possibly TRBD1 for D (5 bases). The CDR3 runs to 16 residues. V was trimmed by 1 base and J by 0 bases, leaving 12 bases between them. Germline V gene lookup returns CDR1 SGHTA and CDR2 FQGNSA. CDR3: CASSLVPRVVNTEAFF. As DNA, the CDR3 is TGTGCCAGCAGCTTAGTTCCCAGGGTAGTGAACACTGAAGCTTTCTTT.

The rearrangement links TRBV5-1 to TRBJ2-1; weak D call: TRBD2 (5 bases). CDR3 size: 14 residues. V lost 1 base, J lost 5 bases, and 10 bases lay in between. Germline V gene data show CDR1 as SGHRS and CDR2 as YFSETQ. For the CDR3, the DNA is TGCGCCAGCAGCTTGATGGGAGCCGACAATGAGCAGTTCTTC. Translation: CASSLMGADNEQFF.